This is a list of T cell receptor beta chains from one sample in a study of blood T cells in healthy people across ages. TCRdb reprocessed the 5' RACE reads with MiXCR, giving one entry per CDR3 protein. Of 1.5 million to 1.9 million distinct CDR3 sequences listed, around 40% are singletons. Sequenced: blood. These receptors were collected from a woman under 30 in good health. Both conserved end residues are part of each CDR3. The order of the fields is D gene, J gene, clone size, V gene, CDR3 DNA, CDR3 protein. D genes are given only for firm matches. Only some rows state a clone size, as once, few, many or a class for expanded clones.

d_gene: TRBD2; j_gene: TRBJ2-1; abundance: .; v_gene: TRBV2; CDR3nt: TGTGCCAGAGGGAGAACTAGCGGGAGTATGGTTAGCAATGAGCAGTTCTTC; CDR3aa: CARGRTSGSMVSNEQFF
d_gene: .; j_gene: TRBJ2-5; abundance: few; v_gene: TRBV20-1; CDR3nt: TGCAGTGCTATGGACACCCCGGTCCAAGAGACCCAGTACTTC; CDR3aa: CSAMDTPVQETQYF
d_gene: .; j_gene: TRBJ1-2; abundance: .; v_gene: TRBV6-5; CDR3nt: TGTGCCAGCAGTGAGTTCGAGGGAAGTAACTATGGCTACACCTTC; CDR3aa: CASSEFEGSNYGYTF
d_gene: TRBD1; j_gene: TRBJ1-1; abundance: once; v_gene: TRBV5-1; CDR3nt: TGCGCCAGCAGCGGAAGACAGGGAACGCAAGCTGAAGCTTTCTTT; CDR3aa: CASSGRQGTQAEAFF
d_gene: .; j_gene: TRBJ2-7; abundance: few; v_gene: TRBV12-3/TRBV12-4; CDR3nt: TGTGCCAGCAGTTTGTACGGGGAACACTCCTACGAGCAGTACTTC; CDR3aa: CASSLYGEHSYEQYF
d_gene: .; j_gene: TRBJ1-5; abundance: few; v_gene: TRBV5-1; CDR3nt: TGCGCCAGCAGCTTGGACAGTCATCAGCCCCAGCATTTT; CDR3aa: CASSLDSHQPQHF
d_gene: TRBD2; j_gene: TRBJ2-1; abundance: .; v_gene: TRBV3-1; CDR3nt: TGTGCCAGCAGCCAAGATCGAAATAGCGGGGGGGCCGGCTCCTACAATGAGCAGTTCTTC; CDR3aa: CASSQDRNSGGAGSYNEQFF
d_gene: .; j_gene: TRBJ2-7; abundance: .; v_gene: TRBV20-1; CDR3nt: TGCAGTGCGGGGACTGACTACGGCGAGCAGTACTTC; CDR3aa: CSAGTDYGEQYF
d_gene: TRBD2; j_gene: TRBJ2-1; abundance: .; v_gene: TRBV28; CDR3nt: TGTGCCAGCAGTAAAACCGGGACTAGCGGGAACAATGAGCAGTTCTTC; CDR3aa: CASSKTGTSGNNEQFF
d_gene: TRBD1; j_gene: TRBJ1-2; abundance: .; v_gene: TRBV4-1; CDR3nt: TGCGCCAGCAGCCAAGTGGGTTCCAGGGGGAATGGCTACACCTTC; CDR3aa: CASSQVGSRGNGYTF
d_gene: .; j_gene: TRBJ1-2; abundance: few; v_gene: TRBV6-2/TRBV6-3; CDR3nt: TGTGCCAGCAGTCAGTCGACCAGGGGAACTAACTATGGCTACACCTTC; CDR3aa: CASSQSTRGTNYGYTF
d_gene: TRBD1; j_gene: TRBJ1-2; abundance: .; v_gene: TRBV12-3/TRBV12-4; CDR3nt: TGTGCCAGCAGTGGACAACAGGGGTACGGCTACACCTTC; CDR3aa: CASSGQQGYGYTF
d_gene: .; j_gene: TRBJ2-7; abundance: .; v_gene: TRBV4-1; CDR3nt: TGCGCCAGCAGCCAAGCGGAGATGAACACCTACGAGCAGAACTTC; CDR3aa: CASSQAEMNTYEQNF
d_gene: TRBD2; j_gene: TRBJ2-3; abundance: few; v_gene: TRBV5-1; CDR3nt: TGCGCCAGCAGCTTACGACTAGCGGGGGGAAACACAGATACGCAGTATTTT; CDR3aa: CASSLRLAGGNTDTQYF
d_gene: .; j_gene: TRBJ2-3; abundance: few; v_gene: TRBV20-1; CDR3nt: TGCAGTGCTAGGAGCGGCGGGGAAAGAGATACGCAGTATTTT; CDR3aa: CSARSGGERDTQYF
d_gene: TRBD2; j_gene: TRBJ2-1; abundance: .; v_gene: TRBV12-3/TRBV12-4; CDR3nt: TGTGCCAGCAGTTTAGATTCTAGCGGGGTACCCTACAATGAGCAGTTCTTC; CDR3aa: CASSLDSSGVPYNEQFF
d_gene: TRBD2; j_gene: TRBJ2-7; abundance: .; v_gene: TRBV10-3; CDR3nt: TGTGCCACGCTTTCTAGCGGGAGGAACTCCTACGAGCAGTACTTC; CDR3aa: CATLSSGRNSYEQYF
d_gene: .; j_gene: TRBJ2-7; abundance: .; v_gene: TRBV10-3; CDR3nt: TGTGCCATCAGCGGGGAACCCCCCTACGAGCAGTACTTC; CDR3aa: CAISGEPPYEQYF
d_gene: TRBD2; j_gene: TRBJ2-1; abundance: few; v_gene: TRBV28; CDR3nt: TGTGCCAGCAGTTTACGGCGGGGGAACAATGAGCAGTTCTTC; CDR3aa: CASSLRRGNNEQFF
d_gene: TRBD1; j_gene: TRBJ1-1; abundance: .; v_gene: TRBV2; CDR3nt: TGTGCCAGCAAACTAACCGGGACAGACGAAGCTTTCTTT; CDR3aa: CASKLTGTDEAFF
d_gene: .; j_gene: TRBJ1-4; abundance: .; v_gene: TRBV20-1; CDR3nt: TGCAGTGCAAGTGTAACCGGGAGTGTCCAAGAAAAACTGTTTTTT; CDR3aa: CSASVTGSVQEKLFF
d_gene: .; j_gene: TRBJ2-1; abundance: few; v_gene: TRBV7-3; CDR3nt: TGTGCCAGCAGCTTAGGCCCGGGGGCGGGAAGCTCCTACAATGAGCAGTTCTTC; CDR3aa: CASSLGPGAGSSYNEQFF
d_gene: TRBD1; j_gene: TRBJ2-2; abundance: .; v_gene: TRBV13; CDR3nt: TGTGCCAGCAGCTCCCGGGACAGGGGGTACACCGGGGAGCTGTTTTTT; CDR3aa: CASSSRDRGYTGELFF
d_gene: .; j_gene: TRBJ1-1; abundance: .; v_gene: TRBV3-1; CDR3nt: TGTGCCAGCAGCCTTAGCGACAGGAACACTGAAGCTTTCTTT; CDR3aa: CASSLSDRNTEAFF
d_gene: TRBD2; j_gene: TRBJ2-4; abundance: .; v_gene: TRBV10-3; CDR3nt: TGTGCCATCAGTGAGTTAGGACTAGCTGGGCAGTACTTC; CDR3aa: CAISELGLAGQYF
d_gene: .; j_gene: TRBJ2-3; abundance: .; v_gene: TRBV20-1; CDR3nt: TGCAGTGCTAGAGATCTGCAGGGAGTGGGGTCAGATACGCAGTATTTT; CDR3aa: CSARDLQGVGSDTQYF
d_gene: .; j_gene: TRBJ2-7; abundance: .; v_gene: TRBV6-5; CDR3nt: TGTGCCAGCAGACCCGGGAACTTCTACGAGCAGTACTTC; CDR3aa: CASRPGNFYEQYF
d_gene: .; j_gene: TRBJ1-2; abundance: .; v_gene: TRBV7-3; CDR3nt: TGTGCCAGCAGCTTAAGCGGGGCGGGGAACTATGGCTACACCTTC; CDR3aa: CASSLSGAGNYGYTF
d_gene: .; j_gene: TRBJ2-1; abundance: .; v_gene: TRBV7-2; CDR3nt: TGTGCCAGCAACGCAGGGGGGGCCGACAATGAGCAGTTCTTC; CDR3aa: CASNAGGADNEQFF
d_gene: .; j_gene: TRBJ1-2; abundance: .; v_gene: TRBV5-1; CDR3nt: TGCGCCAGCAGCGGGGCGGCTAACTATGGCTACACCTTC; CDR3aa: CASSGAANYGYTF
d_gene: TRBD2; j_gene: TRBJ2-7; abundance: .; v_gene: TRBV20-1; CDR3nt: TGCAGTGCTAGAGATCTAGCGGGAGGTTTCTACGAGCAGTACTTC; CDR3aa: CSARDLAGGFYEQYF
d_gene: .; j_gene: TRBJ2-3; abundance: .; v_gene: TRBV3-1; CDR3nt: TGTGCCAGCAGCCAAGGGGGGGACAGTAACACAGGTACGCAGTATTTT; CDR3aa: CASSQGGDSNTGTQYF
d_gene: TRBD1; j_gene: TRBJ2-2; abundance: .; v_gene: TRBV27; CDR3nt: TGTACCAGCAGTTTATCCCGACAGGGGAGGAACACCGGGGAGCTGTTTTTT; CDR3aa: CTSSLSRQGRNTGELFF
d_gene: .; j_gene: TRBJ2-1; abundance: .; v_gene: TRBV12-3/TRBV12-4; CDR3nt: TGTGCCAGCGGGGTGAACAGGGTCGATGAGCAGTTCTTC; CDR3aa: CASGVNRVDEQFF
d_gene: .; j_gene: TRBJ2-7; abundance: .; v_gene: TRBV29-1; CDR3nt: TGCAGCGTTGAGGTTTACTACGAGCAGTACTTC; CDR3aa: CSVEVYYEQYF
d_gene: TRBD1; j_gene: TRBJ2-7; abundance: many; v_gene: TRBV28; CDR3nt: TGTGCCAGCAGTACCAGGGACAGTCGATCCTACAATGAGCAGTACTTC; CDR3aa: CASSTRDSRSYNEQYF
d_gene: .; j_gene: TRBJ2-1; abundance: many; v_gene: TRBV4-3; CDR3nt: TGCGCCAGCAGCCAAGGCAGGTCCTTCTACAATGAGCAGTTCTTC; CDR3aa: CASSQGRSFYNEQFF
d_gene: .; j_gene: TRBJ1-5; abundance: .; v_gene: TRBV25-1; CDR3nt: TGTGCCAGCAGTGAATATGAGGGGAAGGGCCAGCATTTT; CDR3aa: CASSEYEGKGQHF
d_gene: .; j_gene: TRBJ1-1; abundance: .; v_gene: TRBV6-5; CDR3nt: TGTGCCAGCGTCCGGGGGGGCACTGAAGCTTTCTTT; CDR3aa: CASVRGGTEAFF
d_gene: .; j_gene: TRBJ2-5; abundance: .; v_gene: TRBV20-1; CDR3nt: TGCAGTGCCAGGACCCAGAAAGAGACCCAGTACTTC; CDR3aa: CSARTQKETQYF
d_gene: .; j_gene: TRBJ1-5; abundance: .; v_gene: TRBV6-5; CDR3nt: TGTGCCAGCAGCCCCGGCAGGGTGGTTAGCAATCAGCCCCAGCATTTT; CDR3aa: CASSPGRVVSNQPQHF
d_gene: .; j_gene: TRBJ1-1; abundance: .; v_gene: TRBV2; CDR3nt: TGTGCCAGCAGTCTGACAGTTGAAGCTTTCTTT; CDR3aa: CASSLTVEAFF
d_gene: .; j_gene: TRBJ2-5; abundance: .; v_gene: TRBV20-1; CDR3nt: TGCAGTGCTAGCACCCTTTTACTTGGTTACCAAGAGACCCAGTACTTC; CDR3aa: CSASTLLLGYQETQYF
d_gene: .; j_gene: TRBJ1-1; abundance: .; v_gene: TRBV6-1; CDR3nt: TGTGCCAGCAGCTATAGTTATGAAGCTTTCTTT; CDR3aa: CASSYSYEAFF
d_gene: .; j_gene: TRBJ1-1; abundance: .; v_gene: TRBV4-2; CDR3nt: TGTACCAGCAGCAATAATCTGGACACTGAAGCTTTCTTT; CDR3aa: CTSSNNLDTEAFF
d_gene: .; j_gene: TRBJ2-1; abundance: .; v_gene: TRBV11-2; CDR3nt: TGTGCCAGCAGCCCCCGGTCTCAACTGTACAATGAGCAGTTCTTC; CDR3aa: CASSPRSQLYNEQFF
d_gene: .; j_gene: TRBJ2-3; abundance: .; v_gene: TRBV28; CDR3nt: TGTGCCAGCAGTTCAGTAACGCAGGGTTTCACAGATACGCAGTATTTT; CDR3aa: CASSSVTQGFTDTQYF
d_gene: TRBD2; j_gene: TRBJ2-7; abundance: .; v_gene: TRBV20-1; CDR3nt: TGCAGTGCTAGCGGGAGGGCCCGTTCGATCTACGAGCAGTACTTC; CDR3aa: CSASGRARSIYEQYF
d_gene: TRBD2; j_gene: TRBJ2-3; abundance: .; v_gene: TRBV4-2; CDR3nt: TGTGCCAGCAGCCAGCCGGGACTAGCGGGAGGGGATACGCAGTATTTT; CDR3aa: CASSQPGLAGGDTQYF
d_gene: TRBD1; j_gene: TRBJ2-1; abundance: .; v_gene: TRBV7-3; CDR3nt: TGTGCCAGCAGCTTAACATCGGGACAGGGGTACAATGAGCGGTTCTTC; CDR3aa: CASSLTSGQGYNERFF
d_gene: .; j_gene: TRBJ2-5; abundance: .; v_gene: TRBV5-1; CDR3nt: TGCGCCGGCAGCTTGAAAGTTGGCGGCCAAGAGACCCAGTACTTC; CDR3aa: CAGSLKVGGQETQYF
d_gene: .; j_gene: TRBJ2-1; abundance: few; v_gene: TRBV7-2; CDR3nt: TGTGCCAGCAGCTTACGTGGCATCGAGCAGTTCTTC; CDR3aa: CASSLRGIEQFF
d_gene: TRBD1; j_gene: TRBJ1-2; abundance: once; v_gene: TRBV9; CDR3nt: TGTGCCAGCAGCCTCTCCGGGACAGTTGGCTATGGCTACACCTTC; CDR3aa: CASSLSGTVGYGYTF
d_gene: TRBD1; j_gene: TRBJ2-5; abundance: .; v_gene: TRBV5-1; CDR3nt: TGCGCCAGCAGAATGACAGGGTCGGAGACCCAGTACTTC; CDR3aa: CASRMTGSETQYF
d_gene: .; j_gene: TRBJ1-2; abundance: .; v_gene: TRBV12-3/TRBV12-4; CDR3nt: TGTGCCAGCAGTTTAGCAGGAGAGGCGAACTATGGCTACACCTTC; CDR3aa: CASSLAGEANYGYTF
d_gene: TRBD2; j_gene: TRBJ2-1; abundance: few; v_gene: TRBV2; CDR3nt: TGTGCCAGCAGTGAAAGGTGGACTAGCGGGTACAATGAGCAGTTCTTC; CDR3aa: CASSERWTSGYNEQFF
d_gene: TRBD1; j_gene: TRBJ2-3; abundance: few; v_gene: TRBV24-1; CDR3nt: TGTGCCACCAGTGCCCCAGGGGACAGGGGTCCAGATACGCAGTATTTT; CDR3aa: CATSAPGDRGPDTQYF